This record concerns one T cell receptor (beta chain) sequence. Its antigen remains unidentified. The data originate from a study of T cell responses to AZD1222 COVID-19 vaccine. Findings and caveats of the study: Reportedly, close to half of spike-specific TCRs are directed against unmutated variant regions. None of the repertoires were sampled until the peak T cell response had passed. Compared with day 0, the breadth and depth of the Spike-specific TCR repertoire rose significantly after two doses of AZD1222.

Clones were sequenced by immunoSEQ multiplex PCR, and TCRdb holds only the in-frame ones, with some missing. The repertoire holds over 85,000 clones, with about 94% as singletons. Trimming shortened V by 6 bases and J by 5 bases, and 9 bases separated the two germline ends. This CDR3 has 12 residues. The rearrangement links TRBV12-3 or TRBV12-4 to TRBJ2-3; the D is unclear. Sequencing used peripheral blood, obtained 28 days after the second AZD1222 dose. The TCR originated in an adult who received the AZD1222 COVID-19 vaccine. In nucleotides, the CDR3 is TGTGCCAGCAGACAATGGGGAGATACGCAGTATTTT. Its protein is CASRQWGDTQYF.